A single T cell receptor beta chain is shown here with its context. These data belong to a study of T cells in localized non-small cell lung cancer. V was clipped by 5 bases and J by 5 bases, with 10 bases between them. The CDR3 sequence is 12 residues long. The germline V gene encodes CDR1 PRHDT and CDR2 FYEKMQ (reference sequence). Assay used: immunoSEQ multiplex PCR; TCRdb lists only in-frame clones, some missing. Among more than 15,000 clones listed, approximately 84% were seen once. This specimen was peripheral blood, taken before any cancer treatment. This sequence originates from a male donor older than 55 with stage I lung adenocarcinoma. The V call is TRBV13, the J call TRBJ2-7, with D perhaps TRBD2 (6 bases). CDR3 amino acids: CASSLRLDEQYF. CDR3 bases: TGTGCCAGCAGCCTTCGACTAGACGAGCAGTACTTC.